This is a list of T cell receptor beta chains from one sample in a study of neurological immune-mediated disorders. One entry per CDR3 protein results from TCRdb running MiXCR on the 5' RACE reads. The sample includes around 71,000 distinct CDR3 sequences, 12% to 15% of them seen just once. Input material: PBMCs. These receptors all stem from a female donor with HTLV-1-associated myelopathy (HAM/TSP). CDR3s include the opening cysteine and the closing phenylalanine or tryptophan.

cdr3_length j_call v_call cdr3_aa
14 TRBJ2-7 TRBV20-1 CSARDRGAPSEQYF
13 TRBJ2-3 TRBV10-3 CATHREPTDTQYF
17 TRBJ2-1 TRBV11-2 CASSRYSLEGGSNEQFF
15 TRBJ1-1 TRBV5-5 CASSFSGGMNTEAFF
16 TRBJ1-2 TRBV9 CASSVGRTAGNYGYTF
14 TRBJ1-2 TRBV20-1 CSARDFGGREGYTF
15 TRBJ2-1 TRBV5-1 CASSLTLTGSNEQFF
13 TRBJ2-2 TRBV28 CASSLTLTGELFF
13 TRBJ1-5 TRBV20-1 CSGAALSNQPQHF
14 TRBJ2-1 TRBV4-1 CASSQARLPDEQFF
15 TRBJ1-2 TRBV5-1 CASSSSGQPNYGYTF
15 TRBJ1-4 TRBV5-1 CASSLPESGNEKLFF
17 TRBJ2-1 TRBV12-3/TRBV12-4 CASSLAGLAGGNNEQFF
19 TRBJ2-1 TRBV5-1 CASSLELAGGYSSYNEQFF
15 TRBJ2-1 TRBV5-1 CASSPGLADYNEQFF
16 TRBJ2-5 TRBV7-9 CASSLGGATVQETQYF
13 TRBJ2-1 TRBV7-9 CASSLARVNEQFF
14 TRBJ1-1 TRBV4-1 CASSQDRGATEAFF
14 TRBJ2-7 TRBV4-1 CASSPDVEGLEQYF
16 TRBJ2-5 TRBV9 CASSDRVAGEQETQYF
15 TRBJ2-7 TRBV4-1 CASSQDWRGEYEQYF
13 TRBJ1-3 TRBV12-3/TRBV12-4 CASSTGTRNTIYF